This T cell receptor beta chain originates from a study of T cells in localized non-small cell lung cancer. Clones were read by immunoSEQ multiplex PCR, and TCRdb kept only the in-frame ones, dropping some. This sample carries some 140,000 clones, about 89% of them seen once, and the ten largest clones take around 1.7%. Concerning this clone: The target antigen is unknown.

With 0 bases removed from V and 4 bases from J, the gap between germline ends came to 10 bases. The CDR3 runs 14 residues. Germline V gene sequence: CDR1 SGHRS, CDR2 YFSETQ. Study-wide results and limits: Uninvolved adjacent lung showed higher T cell clonality than tumor. Because researchers sequenced only one region of the tumor, heterogeneity is still possible. Greater T cell density in blood accompanied longer overall survival. Among the top 100 tumor clones, a median around 57 appeared in adjacent lung.

This TCR was recovered from a female donor of 60 years or more with stage I lung adenocarcinoma. The input for sequencing was peripheral blood, taken before any cancer treatment. The gene calls are TRBV5-1 and TRBJ1-2; D remains unclear. CDR3 nucleotides: TGCGCCAGCAGCTTGGAGTCAGACTTCTATGGCTACACCTTC. Amino acid sequence: CASSLESDFYGYTF.